One and the same sample provided the 26 T cell receptor beta chains below, sequenced in a study of neoadjuvant anti-PD-1 for oral cavity cancer (dated by TCRdb to about 2021). Receptors were amplified or captured by the immunoSEQ multiplex PCR assay. TCRdb re-hosts the immuneACCESS table, in-frame sequences only. Its copies lack some clones; in the studies checked, an unresolved V gene accounts for under half of them, and the cause for the rest is not known. The sample has 55,000 to 75,000 clones on record, roughly three quarters of them singletons. The ten largest clones represent approximately 2.8% of the sample. The time point label for this specimen denotes: before neoadjuvant nivolumab. The input for sequencing was PBMCs, taken before nivolumab (anti-PD-1) treatment. The source is a person between 40 and 79 years old with oral cavity squamous cell carcinoma.

The V and J genes are TRBV10-1 and TRBJ2-7, with 8 bases lining up with TRBD2. The CDR3 runs to 13 residues. CDR1 and CDR2 from the germline V gene are WNHNN and SYGVQD (reference sequence). With V trimmed by 1 base and J by 5 bases, 1 base remained unmatched. The CDR3 loop is CASSEWREDEQYF. The CDR3 DNA sequence: TGCGCCAGCAGTGAGTGGCGGGAGGACGAGCAGTACTTC.

DNA of the CDR3: TGTGCCAGCAGTTCAGGGCGTGGGGGGTCACTTGTGGAGCAGTACTTC. Its translation: CASSSGRGGSLVEQYF. The gene calls are TRBV27 and TRBJ2-7; possible D gene TRBD2, 6 bases. V was cut by 4 bases and J by 7 bases, with 23 bases left in between. The CDR3 contains 16 residues. Germline V CDR1 and CDR2: MNHEY, SMNVEV (reference sequence).

V usage is TRBV6-1 and J usage is TRBJ1-6, with unresolved D. The V gene lost 6 bases and the J gene lost 8 bases, with 17 bases spanning the gap. This CDR3 spans 15 amino acids. Per the germline V gene, CDR1 is MNHNS and CDR2 is SASEGT. The CDR3 DNA is TGTGCCAGCAGGAAAACCCCGGCCGAGGATTCACCCCTCCACTTT. Its translation: CASRKTPAEDSPLHF.

V and J are TRBV7-6 and TRBJ2-1; possible D gene TRBD2, 7 bases. Germline V gene lookup returns CDR1 SGHVS and CDR2 FNYEAQ. Trimming removed 4 bases from V and 5 bases from J, with 9 bases in between. CDR3 size: 13 residues. The CDR3 is CASSSGGHNEQFF. In nucleotides, the CDR3 is TGTGCCAGCAGCTCGGGGGGCCACAATGAGCAGTTCTTC.

The chain combines TRBV5-1 with TRBJ1-4; TRBD1 matches at 9 bases. The CDR3 runs 18 residues. Looked up from germline, CDR1 is SGHRS and CDR2 is YFSETQ. After removal of 4 bases from V and 6 bases from J, the junction contained 16 bases not matched to a gene. CDR3 coding DNA: TGCGCCAGCAGCCCCCGGGACAGGGCACGGACTTCCCATGAAAAACTGTTTTTT. As protein: CASSPRDRARTSHEKLFF.

Written as DNA, the CDR3 is TGCGCCAGCAGCCAAGCTTGGGAACCGGGTTCACCCCTCCACTTT. Translated, it gives CASSQAWEPGSPLHF. The rearrangement links TRBV4-1 to TRBJ1-6, with unresolved D. This CDR3 is 15 amino acids long. V shed 1 base and J shed 9 bases, with 13 bases lying between them. Germline loops: CDR1 MGHRA, CDR2 YSYEKL.

This chain links TRBV28 with TRBJ2-2; 11 bases align to TRBD2. CDR1 and CDR2 (germline): MDHEN, SYDVKM. V lost 7 bases, J lost 0 bases, and 7 bases stayed unmatched. This CDR3 spans 17 amino acids. The CDR3 region is CASKVAGGISNTGELFF. For the CDR3, the DNA is TGTGCCAGCAAGGTAGCGGGAGGGATTTCGAACACCGGGGAGCTGTTTTTT.

The rearrangement uses TRBV5-6 and TRBJ2-5; 9 bases map to TRBD2. This CDR3 spans 14 amino acids. V was clipped by 2 bases and J by 3 bases; unmatched bases: 2. Germline V gene sequence: CDR1 SGHDT, CDR2 YYEEEE. CDR3 amino acids: CASSFSSGEETQYF. The CDR3 DNA sequence: TGTGCCAGCAGCTTCTCTAGCGGGGAAGAGACCCAGTACTTC.

This clone has only a few counts. The rearrangement joins TRBV19 to TRBJ1-5, with 9 bases aligning to TRBD1. CDR3 length: 14 residues. Germline CDR1 is LNHDA and CDR2 is SQIVND (reference sequence). V lost 3 bases, J lost 6 bases, and 3 bases stayed unmatched. The chain's CDR3 is CASSIGQGTQPQHF. The CDR3, as DNA: TGTGCCAGTAGTATTGGACAGGGGACTCAGCCCCAGCATTTT.

The chain couples TRBV5-8 to TRBJ1-5; 7 bases align to TRBD1. Looked up from germline, CDR1 is SGHTS and CDR2 is YDEGEE. The CDR3 is 15 residues long. Unmatched junction bases numbered 9, after V lost 3 bases and J lost 6 bases. CDR3 DNA: TGTGCCAGCAGCTGGACAGGCGTCCCCGGTCAGCCCCAGCATTTT. This translates into CASSWTGVPGQPQHF.

This clone was detected only once. The J gene is TRBJ1-2, the V gene TRBV29-1; D is undetermined. Germline CDR1 reads SQVTM; CDR2 reads ANQGSEA. This CDR3 region has 12 residues. The germline V and J ends were trimmed by 2 bases and 4 bases, with 8 bases remaining between them. DNA for the CDR3: TGCAGCGTTGAACGGCTGGGCTATGGCTACACCTTC. Translation: CSVERLGYGYTF.

V is TRBV20-1 and J is TRBJ2-1; no reliable D call. Germline V gives CDR1 DFQATT, CDR2 SNEGSKA (reference sequence). The CDR3 has 11 residues. Trimming took 5 bases from V and 5 from J, leaving 7 bases between them. CDR3 amino acids: CSARLNNEQFF. Written as DNA, the CDR3 is TGCAGTGCTCGGTTGAACAATGAGCAGTTCTTC.

This chain uses TRBV5-6 with TRBJ2-7; D could derive from TRBD1 or TRBD2 (5 bases each). Germline CDR1 reads SGHDT; CDR2 reads YYEEEE. Deletions cut 4 bases from V and 5 bases from J, with 13 bases between. The CDR3 has 13 residues. The CDR3 sequence: CASSLTGTHEQYF. CDR3 DNA sequence: TGTGCCAGCAGCCTAACCGGGACCCACGAGCAGTACTTC.

The chain joins TRBV29-1 to TRBJ1-1; the D gene is possibly TRBD1 (5 bases). CDR1 and CDR2 (germline): SQVTM, ANQGSEA. This CDR3 region has 12 residues. V lost 4 bases and J lost 2, with 8 bases in between. The CDR3 DNA reads TGCAGCGTTGCCCAGGGTAACACTGAAGCTTTCTTT. It translates to CSVAQGNTEAFF.

The table lists this clone with a count of one. CDR3 DNA sequence: TGCGCCAGCAGCGCGGGACAGGGGTCTTCCGACGAGCAGTACTTC. Translation: CASSAGQGSSDEQYF. The J gene is TRBJ2-7, the V gene TRBV5-1, with 10 bases lining up with TRBD1. The CDR3 is 15 residues long. J lost 5 bases, V lost 4 bases, and 9 bases had no gene match. Germline V gene data show CDR1 as SGHRS and CDR2 as YFSETQ. The full variable domain, with the rest looked up from reference TRBV5-1 and TRBJ2-7, is KAGVTQTPRYLIKTRGQQVTLSCSPISGHRSVSWYQQTPGQGLQFLFEYFSETQRNKGNFPGRFSGRQFSNSRSEMNVSTLELGDSALYLCASSAGQGSSDEQYFGPGTRLTVT.

This chain connects TRBV10-2 to TRBJ1-1; D perhaps matches TRBD1 (5 bases). This CDR3 spans 15 amino acids. Trimming left V 5 bases short and J 6 bases short, with 19 bases between. The germline V gene encodes CDR1 WSHSY and CDR2 SAAADI. The chain's CDR3 is CASSLGQGGGAEAFF. The CDR3, as DNA: TGCGCCAGCAGTTTGGGCCAGGGTGGAGGCGCTGAAGCTTTCTTT.

The gene calls are TRBV7-2 and TRBJ2-5; D remains unclear. Germline CDR1 is SGHTA and CDR2 is FQGNSA. V gave up 3 bases and J gave up 5 bases, with 13 bases separating them. This CDR3 is 14 amino acids long. The CDR3 loop is CASSFGPFDETQYF. As DNA, the CDR3 is TGTGCCAGCAGCTTCGGTCCATTTGACGAGACCCAGTACTTC.

This clone turned up a few times. The chain has TRBV4-1 and TRBJ1-5, with TRBD1 matching over 10 bases. With V trimmed by 2 bases and J by 1 base, 2 bases remained unmatched. Germline values: CDR1 MGHRA, CDR2 YSYEKL. This CDR3 contains 16 residues. CDR3 DNA sequence: TGCGCCAGCAGCCAAAGACAGGGGGCGAGCAATCAGCCCCAGCATTTT. Residues: CASSQRQGASNQPQHF.

This rearrangement joins TRBV5-6 to TRBJ2-5; 10 bases are a match to TRBD2. In germline, CDR1 is SGHDT, CDR2 YYEEEE. V lost 4 bases, J lost 1 base, and 10 bases stayed unmatched. The CDR3 runs 17 residues. The CDR3 loop reads CASSPAPGLAFQETQYF. CDR3 coding DNA: TGTGCCAGCAGCCCGGCGCCGGGACTAGCGTTCCAAGAGACCCAGTACTTC. The full variable domain, with the rest looked up from reference TRBV5-6 and TRBJ2-5, is DAGVTQSPTHLIKTRGQQVTLRCSPKSGHDTVSWYQQALGQGPQFIFQYYEEEERQRGNFPDRFSGHQFPNYSSELNVNALLLGDSALYLCASSPAPGLAFQETQYFGPGTRLLVL.

The V call is TRBV9, the J call TRBJ2-2; 10 bases map to TRBD1. Trimming at V came to 0 bases and at J to 3 bases, leaving 2 bases not matched to a gene. Germline values: CDR1 SGDLS, CDR2 YYNGEE. This CDR3 region has 16 residues. The DNA for the CDR3 is TGTGCCAGCAGCGTAGGGACAGGGGGAGACACCGGGGAGCTGTTTTTT. Translating gives CASSVGTGGDTGELFF.

This clone was seen more than once but under ten times. For the CDR3, the DNA is TGTGCCAGCAGCTTAGCCCTGGGGACGGCGAACACCGGGGAGCTGTTTTTT. This encodes CASSLALGTANTGELFF. V and J are TRBV13 and TRBJ2-2, with D tentatively TRBD1 or TRBD2 (5 bases each). The germline V gene has CDR1 PRHDT and CDR2 FYEKMQ (reference sequence). CDR3 length: 17 residues. The V and J ends lost 1 base and 0 bases respectively, with 12 bases between them. The full variable domain, with the rest looked up from reference TRBV13 and TRBJ2-2, is AAGVIQSPRHLIKEKRETATLKCYPIPRHDTVYWYQQGPGQDPQFLISFYEKMQSDKGSIPDRFSAQQFSDYHSELNMSSLELGDSALYFCASSLALGTANTGELFFGEGSRLTVL.

This chain joins TRBV4-2 and TRBJ2-1, with D hard to call. Trimming shortened V by 0 bases and J by 10 bases, and 13 bases separated the two germline ends. The germline V gene encodes CDR1 LGHNA and CDR2 YNFKEQ. The CDR3 is 14 residues long. In DNA form, the CDR3 reads TGTGCCAGCAGCCAAGACGAGTACCGGGCCGAGCAGTTCTTC. This encodes CASSQDEYRAEQFF.

This chain joins TRBV7-9 and TRBJ1-3; weak D call: TRBD1 (5 bases). The CDR3 is 16 amino acids. Germline loops: CDR1 SEHNR, CDR2 FQNEAQ (reference sequence). With 4 bases removed from V and 0 bases from J, the gap between germline ends came to 13 bases. CDR3 bases: TGTGCCAGCAGCTCACAGGCCGGGAGCTCTGGAAACACCATATATTTT. Its translation is CASSSQAGSSGNTIYF. Full variable domain (missing parts from reference TRBV7-9 and TRBJ1-3): DTGVSQNPRHKITKRGQNVTFRCDPISEHNRLYWYRQTLGQGPEFLTYFQNEAQLEKSRLLSDRFSAERPKGSFSTLEIQRTEQGDSAMYLCASSSQAGSSGNTIYFGEGSWLTVV.

The V call is TRBV7-2, the J call TRBJ1-6; the D gene is possibly TRBD1 (6 bases). CDR3 length equals 15 residues. Trimming shortened V by 4 bases and J by 14 bases, and 21 bases separated the two germline ends. Germline CDR1 and CDR2: SGHTA and FQGNSA. The CDR3 nucleotides read TGTGCCAGCAGCTCCCCCGCAGGGGTGATCGTAGCCCTCCACTTT. Amino acid sequence: CASSSPAGVIVALHF.

This chain uses TRBV7-2 with TRBJ1-5; 8 positions agree with TRBD1. CDR3 length: 17 residues. The ends lost 2 bases at V and 1 base at J; junction bases unmatched: 7. Germline V gene data show CDR1 as SGHTA and CDR2 as FQGNSA. This CDR3 is CASSLTGQGWSNQPQHF. The CDR3 region has the DNA TGTGCCAGCAGCTTAACTGGACAGGGTTGGAGCAATCAGCCCCAGCATTTT. The full variable domain, its missing parts supplied by reference TRBV7-2 and TRBJ1-5, is GAGVSQSPSNKVTEKGKDVELRCDPISGHTALYWYRQSLGQGLEFLIYFQGNSAPDKSGLPSDRFSAERTGGSVSTLTIQRTQQEDSAVYLCASSLTGQGWSNQPQHFGDGTRLSIL.

The CDR3 here is CASSDGLAGDVSDTQYF. The CDR3 DNA sequence: TGCGCCAGCAGCGACGGACTAGCGGGGGACGTCTCAGATACGCAGTATTTT. V and J are TRBV5-1 and TRBJ2-3, with TRBD2 identical over 13 bases. Germline values: CDR1 SGHRS, CDR2 YFSETQ. The CDR3 has 17 residues. V dropped 4 bases and J dropped 4; count of bases not matched to a gene: 9.